Sequencing of this T cell receptor (beta chain) was carried out in a study of graft-versus-host responses after intestinal transplantation. Study details: Transplantation in recipients was multivisceral, liver-intestinal, or isolated intestinal.

Study conclusions and caveats: Across patients carrying graft-donor T cell macrochimerism, allografts held high graft-versus-host to host-versus-graft clonal ratios. Early declines in HvG clones that occurred post-transplant were associated with peak circulating GvH clone levels. Among recipient marrow samples, GvH clones were found; some appeared first in ileum or blood.

TCRdb keeps only in-frame clones here, not all; method: immunoSEQ multiplex PCR. The data show 90,000 to 130,000 clones, around 90% seen once. A remark on this clone: Its antigen is as yet unknown.

The sequences come from unstimulated CD4+ T cells sorted from spleen or lymph node cells, collected before transplant. The receptor was derived from a human donor who was the organ donor for an intestinal transplant.

Here the CDR3 reads CASSPGTSGSSYEQYF. CDR3 sequence (DNA): TGCGCCAGCAGTCCCGGGACTAGCGGGAGCTCCTACGAGCAGTACTTC. V and J are TRBV10-1 and TRBJ2-7; 14 nucleotides agree with TRBD2. The CDR3 contains 16 residues. V shed 5 bases, J shed 0 bases, and the junction held 3 bases outside the gene matches. CDR1 and CDR2 (germline): WNHNN, SYGVQD (reference sequence).